These 8 T cell receptor beta chains originate from one sample sequenced in a study of a mutant IDH1 vaccine in newly diagnosed glioma. Their antigens are not known. Using immunoSEQ multiplex PCR, the repertoire was profiled, and TCRdb retains in-frame clones only, with some absent. Of about 130,000 clones listed, about 82% are singletons. Described time point: week 11, during vaccination. It was 300 ug of mutant IDH1 20-mer peptide that made up each vaccine dose, given with topical imiquimod. The sequencing used PBMCs, collected from a glioma patient whose treatment included an IDH1 peptide vaccine. The receptors come from a man aged 40-55 years with glioma.

This chain uses TRBV5-8 with TRBJ2-7, with D possibly matching TRBD2 (6 bases). Trimming removed 0 bases from V and 5 bases from J, with 18 bases in between. The CDR3 loop spans 16 amino acids. The germline CDR1 and CDR2 sequences are SGHTS and YDEGEE. CDR3 sequence (DNA): TGTGCCAGCAGCTTGGGTCGCGGGATCGGAGGCGACGAGCAGTACTTC. Translated: CASSLGRGIGGDEQYF.

This sequence joins TRBV4-2 and TRBJ1-2; D is ambiguous. The germline V and J ends were trimmed by 0 bases and 0 bases, with 8 bases remaining between them. Per germline, CDR1 LGHNA and CDR2 YNFKEQ. This CDR3 has 15 residues. CDR3 loop: CASSQEVGANYGYTF. DNA for the CDR3: TGTGCCAGCAGCCAAGAAGTTGGGGCTAACTATGGCTACACCTTC.

This clone turned up a few times. The chain is built from TRBV5-1 and TRBJ1-1; D remains ambiguous. V was cut by 4 bases and J by 1 base, with 2 bases left in between. CDR1 and CDR2 from the germline V gene are SGHRS and YFSETQ. The CDR3 totals 11 residues. The CDR3 spells CASSKNTEAFF. CDR3 coding DNA: TGCGCCAGCAGCAAGAACACTGAAGCTTTCTTT.

The chain joins TRBV25-1 to TRBJ2-1; no clear D gene. Trimming took off 5 bases at V and 8 bases at J, with 10 bases between the two ends. The CDR3 has 12 residues. Germline V gene data show CDR1 as MGHDK and CDR2 as SYGVNS. CDR3: CASSPPADEQFF. The DNA for the CDR3 is TGTGCCAGCAGTCCCCCTGCTGATGAGCAGTTCTTC.

This clone was counted only a few times. The chain joins TRBV19 to TRBJ1-3; D call uncertain. The germline CDR1 and CDR2 sequences are LNHDA and SQIVND (reference sequence). There are 13 residues in the CDR3. Trimming removed 7 bases from V and 8 bases from J, with 15 bases in between. The CDR3 coding sequence is TGTGCCAGTACCCACCCAGGAGGATACACCATATATTTT. Residues: CASTHPGGYTIYF.

This chain links TRBV11-2 with TRBJ1-5; TRBD1 agrees at 7 bases. The CDR3 is 15 residues long. V lost 2 bases to trimming and J lost 1 base; unmatched junction nucleotides: 2. Germline lookup yields CDR1 SGHAT and CDR2 FQNNGV. The CDR3 spells CASSLYRGSNQPQHF. In nucleotides, the CDR3 is TGTGCCAGCAGCTTATACAGGGGAAGCAATCAGCCCCAGCATTTT.

The chain couples TRBV11-1 to TRBJ2-3, with a weak D call TRBD1 (6 bases). Germline values: CDR1 SGHAT, CDR2 FQDESV (reference sequence). The CDR3 has 13 residues. The ends were cut back, 5 bases at V and 3 bases at J, with 9 bases in the middle. CDR3 in amino acids: CASSVRGTDTQYF. CDR3 coding DNA: TGTGCCAGCAGCGTCAGGGGAACAGATACGCAGTATTTT.

CDR3 coding DNA: TGTGCCAGCAGTGACTCCCAAGGGACAGGGACTTACGAGCAGTACTTC. Protein product: CASSDSQGTGTYEQYF. The chain carries TRBV6-4 and TRBJ2-7; TRBD1 matches at 9 bases. Unmatched junction bases numbered 7, after V lost 0 bases and J lost 4 bases. The CDR3 covers 16 residues. Germline CDR1 MRHNA, CDR2 SNTAGT.